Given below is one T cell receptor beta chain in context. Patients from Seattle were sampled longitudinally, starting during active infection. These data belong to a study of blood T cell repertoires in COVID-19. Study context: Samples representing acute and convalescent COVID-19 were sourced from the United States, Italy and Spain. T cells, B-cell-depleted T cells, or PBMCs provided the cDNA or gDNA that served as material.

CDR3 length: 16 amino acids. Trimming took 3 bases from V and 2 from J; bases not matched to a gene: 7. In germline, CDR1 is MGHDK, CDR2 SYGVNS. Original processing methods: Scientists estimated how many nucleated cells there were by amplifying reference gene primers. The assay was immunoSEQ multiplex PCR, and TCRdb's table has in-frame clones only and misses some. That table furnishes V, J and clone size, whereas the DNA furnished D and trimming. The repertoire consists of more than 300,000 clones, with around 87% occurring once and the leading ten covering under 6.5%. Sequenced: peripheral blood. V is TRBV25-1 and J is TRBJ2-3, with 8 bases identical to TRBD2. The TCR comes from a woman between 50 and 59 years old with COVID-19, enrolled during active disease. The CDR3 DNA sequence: TGTGCCAGCAGTGACGTGAGCGGGAGTGCCACAGATACGCAGTATTTT. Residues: CASSDVSGSATDTQYF.